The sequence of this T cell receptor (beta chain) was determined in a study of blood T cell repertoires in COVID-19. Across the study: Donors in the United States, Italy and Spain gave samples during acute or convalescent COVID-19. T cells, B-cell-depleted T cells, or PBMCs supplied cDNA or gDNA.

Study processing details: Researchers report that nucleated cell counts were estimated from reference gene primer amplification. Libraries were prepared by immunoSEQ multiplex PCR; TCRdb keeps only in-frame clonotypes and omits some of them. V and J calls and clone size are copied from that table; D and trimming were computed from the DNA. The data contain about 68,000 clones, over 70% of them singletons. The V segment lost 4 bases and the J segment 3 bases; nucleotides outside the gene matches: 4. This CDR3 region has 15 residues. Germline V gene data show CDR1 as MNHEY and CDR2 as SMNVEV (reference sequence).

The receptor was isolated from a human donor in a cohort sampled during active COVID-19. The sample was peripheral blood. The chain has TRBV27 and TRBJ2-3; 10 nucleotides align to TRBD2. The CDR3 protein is CASSYRTSGTDTQYF. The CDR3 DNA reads TGTGCCAGCAGTTACAGGACTAGCGGAACAGATACGCAGTATTTT.